These 21 T cell receptor beta chains were sequenced from one sample in a study of blood T cell repertoires in COVID-19. Using immunoSEQ multiplex PCR, the repertoire was profiled, and TCRdb retains in-frame clones only, with some absent. The sample holds over 120,000 clones, just under 85% seen once. Sequencing was performed on peripheral blood. The source is an elderly woman with acute or convalescent COVID-19.

The V gene is TRBV19, the J gene TRBJ2-7; 8 positions match TRBD1. The CDR3 sequence is 15 residues long. CDR1 and CDR2 (germline): LNHDA, SQIVND (reference sequence). Trimming cost V 5 bases and J 3 bases; bases outside gene matches: 9. CDR3 nucleotide sequence: TGTGCCAGTAGTGACAGGGGTAAAGGGATCTACGAGCAGTACTTC. Its protein product is CASSDRGKGIYEQYF.

V and J are TRBV28 and TRBJ2-2; TRBD2 is a possible D gene (5 bases). CDR3 length: 17 amino acids. Between the trimmed V and J ends, which lost 3 bases and 2 bases, there was a span of 16 bases. Germline V gives CDR1 MDHEN, CDR2 SYDVKM. The CDR3 protein is CASSFPTRGANTGELFF. In nucleotides, the CDR3 is TGTGCCAGCAGTTTTCCTACTAGAGGCGCAAACACCGGGGAGCTGTTTTTT.

The V and J genes are TRBV7-3 and TRBJ2-3; TRBD2 might be the D (5 bases). The CDR3 has 14 amino acids. Trimming took off 5 bases at V and 2 bases at J, with 11 bases between the two ends. CDR1 SGHTA and CDR2 FQGTGA come from the germline V gene. The CDR3 region is CASSPPGITDTQYF. DNA of the CDR3: TGTGCCAGCAGCCCCCCCGGGATCACAGATACGCAGTATTTT.

The rearrangement uses TRBV6-5 and TRBJ1-2; the match to TRBD1 covers 7 bases. The V gene's germline CDR1 is MNHEY and CDR2 SVGAGI. The CDR3 runs 14 residues. V lost 6 bases, J lost 8 bases, and 12 bases stayed unmatched. CDR3 DNA sequence: TGTGCCAGCAGCTCCGACAGGGTCGGATTCGGCTACACCTTC. It codes for CASSSDRVGFGYTF.

The rearrangement links TRBV15 to TRBJ1-2, with unresolved D. The V end lost 5 bases, the J end lost 6 bases, and 19 bases lay between the germline ends. The CDR3 runs 15 residues. Germline V lookup: CDR1 LNHNV, CDR2 YYDKDF (reference sequence). The CDR3 DNA is TGTGCCACCAGCTCGGTAGAAGGGAGTACACATGGCTACACCTTC. Its protein product is CATSSVEGSTHGYTF.

The CDR3 nucleotides are TGTGCCAGCAGGGGACAGGGAGACTATGGCTACACCTTC. Protein product: CASRGQGDYGYTF. The rearrangement links TRBV2 to TRBJ1-2, with 9 bases identical to TRBD1. The CDR3 length is 13 residues. CDR1 is SNHLY and CDR2 is FYNNEI in the germline V gene. The ends lost 6 bases at V and 3 bases at J; junction bases unmatched: 2.

This chain joins TRBV7-2 and TRBJ1-2; maybe TRBD1 (5 bases). V was clipped by 1 base and J by 4 bases, with 10 bases between them. This CDR3 has 14 amino acids. The germline V gene encodes CDR1 SGHTA and CDR2 FQGNSA. The CDR3 DNA follows: TGTGCCAGCAGCTTAGGGCGGGGGTCCTATGGCTACACCTTC. This gives the protein CASSLGRGSYGYTF.

The J gene is TRBJ1-5, the V gene TRBV5-1; D is perhaps TRBD1 (5 bases). V gave up 0 bases and J gave up 3 bases, with 10 bases separating them. This CDR3 comprises 15 residues. CDR1 SGHRS and CDR2 YFSETQ come from the germline V gene. CDR3 coding DNA: TGCGCCAGCAGCTTGGGTCAGGGTGACAATCAGCCCCAGCATTTT. Translated: CASSLGQGDNQPQHF.

The chain links TRBV3-1 (or the pseudogene TRBV3-2) to TRBJ2-1; 12 bases are a match to TRBD2. Germline V gives CDR1 LGHDT, CDR2 YNNKEL (reference sequence). Trimming at V came to 0 bases and at J to 8 bases, leaving 2 bases not matched to a gene. CDR3 length: 15 amino acids. CDR3 nucleotide sequence: TGTGCCAGCAGCCAAGATCTAGCGGGGGGGTATGAGCAGTTCTTC. Translation: CASSQDLAGGYEQFF.

The rearrangement uses TRBV2 and TRBJ2-7; 8 nucleotides line up with TRBD1. V was pared by 4 bases and J by 6 bases, with 5 bases of the junction left unmatched. The CDR3 contains 13 residues. Per the germline V gene, CDR1 is SNHLY and CDR2 is FYNNEI. The CDR3 DNA reads TGTGCCAGCAGTGTACGGACAGGGTCCGAGCAGTACTTC. Translated, it gives CASSVRTGSEQYF.

This clone was recorded once. The chain has TRBV11-2 and TRBJ1-2; the match to TRBD1 covers 12 bases. The CDR3 is 19 residues long. J lost 1 base, V lost 5 bases, and 14 bases had no gene match. From germline, CDR1 is SGHAT and CDR2 FQNNGV. CDR3 loop: CASSLNPRDRGRINYGYTF. The CDR3 DNA follows: TGTGCCAGCAGCCTTAATCCCCGGGACAGGGGGCGGATTAACTATGGCTACACCTTC.

The rearrangement joins TRBV4-3 to TRBJ1-5; D is uncertain. The V and J ends lost 0 bases and 5 bases respectively, with 11 bases between them. This CDR3 spans 15 amino acids. Germline CDR1 LGHNA, CDR2 YSLEER. The CDR3 DNA reads as TGCGCCAGCAGCCAAGATGGCAGCGATCATCAGCCCCAGCATTTT. Its translation is CASSQDGSDHQPQHF.

This chain connects TRBV30 to TRBJ2-7, with D maybe TRBD1 (6 bases). V lost 3 bases to trimming and J lost 3 bases, with 9 bases between them. The length of the CDR3 is 12 residues. The germline V gene encodes CDR1 GTSNPN and CDR2 SVGIG (reference sequence). CDR3 DNA sequence: TGTGCCTGGAGCCTACAGGGCTACGAGCAGTACTTC. Translated: CAWSLQGYEQYF. Combining the CDR3 with reference TRBV30 and TRBJ2-7 gives the whole variable domain SQTIHQWPATLVQPVGSPLSLECTVEGTSNPNLYWYRQAAGRGLQLLFYSVGIGQISSEVPQNLSASRPQDRQFILSSKKLLLSDSGFYLCAWSLQGYEQYFGPGTRLTVT.

The V and J genes are TRBV6-2 or TRBV6-3 and TRBJ2-1, with D possibly being TRBD2 (6 bases). CDR3 length: 12 residues. The V gene lost 5 bases and the J gene lost 9 bases, with 11 bases spanning the gap. CDR1 is MNHEY, CDR2 SVGEGT, per germline. This CDR3 is CASSLGLLEQFF. Here the CDR3 DNA reads TGTGCCAGCAGTCTGGGACTCCTTGAGCAGTTCTTC.

This sequence joins TRBV6-5 and TRBJ1-1; D ambiguous. V was trimmed by 7 bases and J by 2 bases, leaving 14 bases between them. Germline V gene data show CDR1 as MNHEY and CDR2 as SVGAGI. This CDR3 has 14 residues. CDR3 nucleotide sequence: TGTGCCAGCAAACGTACGAGGGCCAACACTGAAGCTTTCTTT. It yields the protein CASKRTRANTEAFF.

This chain links TRBV19 with TRBJ2-2, with 9 bases that match TRBD2. This CDR3 is 15 amino acids long. The trim removed 6 bases at V and 3 bases at J, leaving 5 bases unmatched. Looked up from germline, CDR1 is LNHDA and CDR2 is SQIVND (reference sequence). The chain's CDR3 is CASRGGGADTGELFF. The DNA for the CDR3 is TGTGCCAGTAGAGGCGGGGGGGCCGACACCGGGGAGCTGTTTTTT.

This chain links TRBV6-2 or TRBV6-3 with TRBJ1-5; no firm D call. Germline CDR1 reads MNHEY; CDR2 reads SVGEGT. With 2 bases removed from V and 3 bases from J, the gap between germline ends came to 8 bases. This CDR3 comprises 14 residues. CDR3 nucleotides: TGTGCCAGCAGTTACGTAGGAGACAATCAGCCCCAGCATTTT. This encodes CASSYVGDNQPQHF.

This clone was observed a few times. The chain carries TRBV4-3 and TRBJ1-1; 7 positions match TRBD1. The junction had 8 bases not matched to a gene; V was cut back by 4 bases and J by 3 bases. The germline V gene encodes CDR1 LGHNA and CDR2 YSLEER. The CDR3 length is 15 residues. CDR3 sequence reads: CASSPHRGSDTEAFF. CDR3 DNA sequence: TGCGCCAGCAGCCCTCACAGGGGCTCGGACACTGAAGCTTTCTTT.

This clone was detected once. The CDR3 loop reads CSVKGQGTEEQYF. The CDR3 DNA sequence: TGCAGCGTAAAGGGACAGGGGACGGAAGAGCAGTACTTC. The rearrangement joins TRBV29-1 to TRBJ2-7; 10 bases map to TRBD1. CDR1 SQVTM and CDR2 ANQGSEA come from the germline V gene. The CDR3 has 13 residues. The V segment lost 6 bases and the J segment 7 bases; nucleotides outside the gene matches: 9.

This chain joins TRBV29-1 and TRBJ2-1, with TRBD1 matching over 10 bases. After removal of 3 bases from V and 6 bases from J, the junction contained 11 bases not matched to a gene. This CDR3 has 16 amino acids. Looked up from germline, CDR1 is SQVTM and CDR2 is ANQGSEA. For the CDR3, the DNA is TGCAGCGTTGAGGGGGTGCGGGACAGGGGAGTCAATGAGCAGTTCTTC. It encodes CSVEGVRDRGVNEQFF.

This clone was counted between two and nine times. DNA of the CDR3: TGCGCCAGCAGCTTATACAGGCTCTCGGGCTACACCTTC. Its translation: CASSLYRLSGYTF. The chain links TRBV5-1 to TRBJ1-2; TRBD1 might be the D (5 bases). V shed 2 bases and J shed 8 bases, with 13 bases lying between them. Per germline, CDR1 SGHRS and CDR2 YFSETQ. The CDR3 has 13 amino acids. The full variable domain, rest sourced from reference TRBV5-1 and TRBJ1-2, is KAGVTQTPRYLIKTRGQQVTLSCSPISGHRSVSWYQQTPGQGLQFLFEYFSETQRNKGNFPGRFSGRQFSNSRSEMNVSTLELGDSALYLCASSLYRLSGYTFGSGTRLTVV.